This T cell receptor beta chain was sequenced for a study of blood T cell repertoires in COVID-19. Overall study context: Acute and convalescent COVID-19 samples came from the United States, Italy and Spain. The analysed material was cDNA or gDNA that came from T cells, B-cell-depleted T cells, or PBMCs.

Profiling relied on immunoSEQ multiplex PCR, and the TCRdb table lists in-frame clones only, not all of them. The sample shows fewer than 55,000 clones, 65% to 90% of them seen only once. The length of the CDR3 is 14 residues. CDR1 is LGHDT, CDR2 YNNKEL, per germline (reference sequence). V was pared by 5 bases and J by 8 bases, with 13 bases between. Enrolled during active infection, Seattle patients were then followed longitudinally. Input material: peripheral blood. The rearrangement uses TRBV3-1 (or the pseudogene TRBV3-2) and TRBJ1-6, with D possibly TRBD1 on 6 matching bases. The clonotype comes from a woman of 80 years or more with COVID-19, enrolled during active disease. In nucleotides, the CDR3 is TGTGCCAGCAGCTTCGTGACAGGCTATTCACCCCTCCACTTT. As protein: CASSFVTGYSPLHF.